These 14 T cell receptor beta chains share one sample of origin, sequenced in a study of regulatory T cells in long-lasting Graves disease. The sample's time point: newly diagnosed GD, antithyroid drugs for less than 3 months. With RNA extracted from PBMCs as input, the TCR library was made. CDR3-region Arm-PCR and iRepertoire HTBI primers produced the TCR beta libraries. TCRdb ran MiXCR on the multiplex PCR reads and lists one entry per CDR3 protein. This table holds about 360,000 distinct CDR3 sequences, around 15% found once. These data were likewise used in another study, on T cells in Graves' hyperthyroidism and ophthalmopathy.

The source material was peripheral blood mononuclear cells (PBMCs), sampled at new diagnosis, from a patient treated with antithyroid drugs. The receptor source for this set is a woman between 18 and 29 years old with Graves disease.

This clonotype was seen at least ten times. The CDR3 region is CASGTVRDRAPLEQYF. The CDR3 DNA reads TGTGCCAGCGGAACGGTGAGGGACAGGGCTCCCCTCGAGCAGTACTTC. J is TRBJ2-7 and V is TRBV2; 9 bases line up with TRBD1. This CDR3 comprises 16 residues. Germline values: CDR1 SNHLY, CDR2 FYNNEI. Unmatched junction bases numbered 17, after V lost 8 bases and J lost 6 bases.

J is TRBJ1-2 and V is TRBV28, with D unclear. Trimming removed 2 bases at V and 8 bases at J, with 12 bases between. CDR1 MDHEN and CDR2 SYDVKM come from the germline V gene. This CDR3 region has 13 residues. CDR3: CASSLPGGKGYTF. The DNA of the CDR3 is TGTGCCAGCAGTTTACCAGGAGGGAAGGGCTACACCTTC.

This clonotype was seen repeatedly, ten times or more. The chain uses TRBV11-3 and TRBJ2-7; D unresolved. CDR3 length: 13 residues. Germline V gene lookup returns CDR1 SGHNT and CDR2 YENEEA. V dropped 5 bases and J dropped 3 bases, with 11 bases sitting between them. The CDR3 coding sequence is TGTGCCAGCAGCACCGGGTCCCTCTACGAGCAGTACTTC. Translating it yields CASSTGSLYEQYF. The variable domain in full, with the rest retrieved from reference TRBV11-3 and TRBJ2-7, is EAGVVQSPRYKIIEKKQPVAFWCNPISGHNTLYWYLQNLGQGPELLIRYENEEAVDDSQLPKDRFSAERLKGVDSTLKIQPAELGDSAVYLCASSTGSLYEQYFGPGTRLTVT.

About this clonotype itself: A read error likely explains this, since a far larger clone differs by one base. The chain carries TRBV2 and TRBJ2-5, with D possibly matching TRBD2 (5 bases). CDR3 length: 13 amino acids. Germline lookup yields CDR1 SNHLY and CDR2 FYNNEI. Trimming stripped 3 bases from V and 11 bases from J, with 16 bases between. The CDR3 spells CASSDSVSDEQYF. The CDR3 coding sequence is TGTGCCAGCAGTGATTCGGTTAGCGATGAGCAGTACTTC.

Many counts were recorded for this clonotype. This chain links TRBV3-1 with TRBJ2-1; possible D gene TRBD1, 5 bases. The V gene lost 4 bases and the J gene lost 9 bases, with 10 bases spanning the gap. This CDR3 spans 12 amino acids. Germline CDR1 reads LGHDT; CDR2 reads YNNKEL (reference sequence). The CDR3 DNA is TGTGCCAGCAGCCGGGGCGGTCCTGAGCAGTTCTTC. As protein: CASSRGGPEQFF.

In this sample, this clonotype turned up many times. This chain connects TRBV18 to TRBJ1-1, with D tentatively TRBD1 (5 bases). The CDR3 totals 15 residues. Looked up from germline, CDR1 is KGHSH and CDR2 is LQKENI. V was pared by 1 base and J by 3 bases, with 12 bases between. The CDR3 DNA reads TGTGCCAGCTCACCACGCCCAGGGCTCGACACTGAAGCTTTCTTT. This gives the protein CASSPRPGLDTEAFF.

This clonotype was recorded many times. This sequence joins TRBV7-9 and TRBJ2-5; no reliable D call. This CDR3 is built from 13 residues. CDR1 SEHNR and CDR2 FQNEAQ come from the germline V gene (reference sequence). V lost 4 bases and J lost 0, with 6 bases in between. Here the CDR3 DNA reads TGTGCCAGCAGCTGGACGGACCAAGAGACCCAGTACTTC. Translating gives CASSWTDQETQYF.

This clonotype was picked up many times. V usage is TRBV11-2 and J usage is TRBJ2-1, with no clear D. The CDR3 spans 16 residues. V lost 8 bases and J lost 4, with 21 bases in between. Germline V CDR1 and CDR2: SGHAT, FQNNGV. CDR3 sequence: CASRPSGSTFYNEQFF. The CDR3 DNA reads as TGTGCCAGCCGACCCTCGGGTTCCACGTTTTACAATGAGCAGTTCTTC.

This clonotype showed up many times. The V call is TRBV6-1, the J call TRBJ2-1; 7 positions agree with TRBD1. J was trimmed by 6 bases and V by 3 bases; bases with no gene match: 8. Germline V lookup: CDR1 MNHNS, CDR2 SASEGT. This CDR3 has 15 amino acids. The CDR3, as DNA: TGTGCCAGCAGTGAGAGAAGGGACAGACCCAATGAGCAGTTCTTC. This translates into CASSERRDRPNEQFF.

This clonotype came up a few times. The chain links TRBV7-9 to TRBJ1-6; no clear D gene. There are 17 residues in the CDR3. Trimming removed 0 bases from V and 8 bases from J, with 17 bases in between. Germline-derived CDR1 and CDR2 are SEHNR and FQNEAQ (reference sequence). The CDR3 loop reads CASSLAPPGRTYSPLHF. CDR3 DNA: TGTGCCAGCAGCTTAGCGCCCCCAGGCCGGACCTATTCACCCCTCCACTTT.

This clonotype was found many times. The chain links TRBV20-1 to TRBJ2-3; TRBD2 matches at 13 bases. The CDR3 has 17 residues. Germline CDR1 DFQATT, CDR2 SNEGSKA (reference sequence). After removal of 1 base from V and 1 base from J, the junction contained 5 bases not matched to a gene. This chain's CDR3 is CSARALGLAGGTDTQYF. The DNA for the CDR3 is TGCAGTGCTAGAGCTCTAGGACTAGCGGGAGGCACAGATACGCAGTATTTT.

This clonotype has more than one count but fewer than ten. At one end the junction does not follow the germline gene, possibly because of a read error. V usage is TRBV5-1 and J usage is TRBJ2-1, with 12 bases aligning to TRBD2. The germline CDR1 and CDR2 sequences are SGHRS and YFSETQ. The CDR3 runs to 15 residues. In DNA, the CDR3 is TGCGTCAGCAGCTTGGCATCTAGCGGGAGGGCCGTAAAGTTCTTC. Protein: CVSSLASSGRAVKFF.

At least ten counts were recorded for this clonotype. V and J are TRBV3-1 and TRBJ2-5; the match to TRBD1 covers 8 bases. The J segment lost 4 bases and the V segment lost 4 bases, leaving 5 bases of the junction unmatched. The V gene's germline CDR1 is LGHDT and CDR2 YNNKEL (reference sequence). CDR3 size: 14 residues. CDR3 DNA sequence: TGTGCCAGCAGCCTCCAACAGGGGGTAGAGACCCAGTACTTC. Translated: CASSLQQGVETQYF.

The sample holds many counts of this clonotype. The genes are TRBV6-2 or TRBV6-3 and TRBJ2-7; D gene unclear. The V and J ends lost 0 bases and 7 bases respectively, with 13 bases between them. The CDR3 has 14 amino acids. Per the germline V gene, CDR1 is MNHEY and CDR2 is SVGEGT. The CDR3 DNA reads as TGTGCCAGCAGTTACTCGAAGGCTCCTGTGGAGCAGTACTTC. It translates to CASSYSKAPVEQYF.